The T cell receptor (beta chain) under discussion was sequenced for a study of T cell changes during pregnancy in multiple sclerosis. Profiling relied on immunoSEQ multiplex PCR, and the TCRdb table lists in-frame clones only, not all of them. Of under 80,000 clones listed, 90% to 95% are singletons. The trim removed 7 bases at V and 3 bases at J, leaving 6 bases unmatched. Per the germline V gene, CDR1 is MNHNS and CDR2 is SASEGT. CDR3 length: 14 residues. The TCR comes from a female donor with multiple sclerosis, enrolled in a pregnancy study. The rearrangement joins TRBV6-1 to TRBJ2-5; 9 nucleotides agree with TRBD1. The sample in question was peripheral blood, obtained in the third trimester of pregnancy. The CDR3 loop reads CASNRDRAKETQYF. CDR3 nucleotides: TGTGCCAGCAACCGGGACAGGGCAAAAGAGACCCAGTACTTC.